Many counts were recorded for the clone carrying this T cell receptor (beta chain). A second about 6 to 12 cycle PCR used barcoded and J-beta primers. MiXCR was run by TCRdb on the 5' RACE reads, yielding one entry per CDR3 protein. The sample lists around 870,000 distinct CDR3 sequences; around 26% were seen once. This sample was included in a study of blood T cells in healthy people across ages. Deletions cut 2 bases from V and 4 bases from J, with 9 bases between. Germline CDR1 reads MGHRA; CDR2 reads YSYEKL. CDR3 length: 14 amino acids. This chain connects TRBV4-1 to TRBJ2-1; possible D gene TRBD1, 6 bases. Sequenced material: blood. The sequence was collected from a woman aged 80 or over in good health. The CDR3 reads CASSQRDRYNEQFF. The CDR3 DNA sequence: TGCGCCAGCAGCCAAAGAGACAGGTACAATGAGCAGTTCTTC.